One sample yielded the 30 T cell receptor beta chains listed below, sequenced in a study of cytomegalovirus exposure and HLA in healthy donors. It was with 60 Vbeta and 13 Jbeta primers that the PCR ran. The repertoire was sequenced with immunoSEQ multiplex PCR; TCRdb's copy has only in-frame clones and lacks some. This table has around 160,000 clones, 80% to 85% appearing once. Sequencing was performed on PBMCs. These receptors originate from a man between 45 and 60 years old in good health and CMV-seropositive.

Of note for this clone: The sample carries other DNA sequences with the same CDR3. The chain uses TRBV6-5 and TRBJ2-5, with 7 nucleotides matching TRBD2. The V and J ends lost 0 bases and 5 bases, in that order; junction bases with no gene match: 3. The CDR3 is 14 residues long. CDR1 is MNHEY, CDR2 SVGAGI, per germline. For the CDR3, the DNA is TGTGCCAGCAGTTACTCCCAGGGAGGGGAGACCCAGTACTTC. It translates to CASSYSQGGETQYF.

The chain links TRBV5-1 to TRBJ1-2, with 10 bases that match TRBD1. Germline V gene data show CDR1 as SGHRS and CDR2 as YFSETQ. The ends lost 0 bases at V and 7 bases at J; junction bases unmatched: 6. This CDR3 spans 15 amino acids. CDR3 protein: CASSLDTGTGVGYTF. The CDR3 nucleotides read TGCGCCAGCAGCTTGGATACCGGGACAGGGGTTGGCTACACCTTC.

The gene calls are TRBV5-1 and TRBJ2-3; D gene uncertain. The length of the CDR3 is 17 residues. Trimming cost V 1 base and J 0 bases, with 15 bases left between them. CDR1 is SGHRS and CDR2 is YFSETQ in the germline V gene. The CDR3 protein is CASSLWAGLLSTDTQYF. The CDR3 DNA sequence: TGCGCCAGCAGCTTGTGGGCAGGCTTGCTTAGCACAGATACGCAGTATTTT. The entire variable domain, with the rest obtained from reference TRBV5-1 and TRBJ2-3, is as follows: KAGVTQTPRYLIKTRGQQVTLSCSPISGHRSVSWYQQTPGQGLQFLFEYFSETQRNKGNFPGRFSGRQFSNSRSEMNVSTLELGDSALYLCASSLWAGLLSTDTQYFGPGTRLTVL.

V usage is TRBV7-3 and J usage is TRBJ2-5; possibly TRBD2 for D (6 bases). With 5 bases removed from V and 5 bases from J, the gap between germline ends came to 18 bases. Germline V gene sequence: CDR1 SGHTA, CDR2 FQGTGA. The CDR3 consists of 15 residues. CDR3 sequence reads: CASSPIPGVLETQYF. DNA of the CDR3: TGTGCCAGCAGCCCCATTCCGGGGGTTCTGGAGACCCAGTACTTC. Drawing the rest from reference TRBV7-3 and TRBJ2-5, the complete variable domain is GAGVSQTPSNKVTEKGKYVELRCDPISGHTALYWYRQSLGQGPEFLIYFQGTGAADDSGLPNDRFFAVRPEGSVSTLKIQRTERGDSAVYLCASSPIPGVLETQYFGPGTRLLVL.

V usage is TRBV5-1 and J usage is TRBJ2-3; possible D gene TRBD1, 6 bases. The V gene's germline CDR1 is SGHRS and CDR2 YFSETQ. This CDR3 contains 15 residues. Deletions cut 4 bases from V and 0 bases from J, with 12 bases between. The CDR3 nucleotides are TGCGCCAGCAGCCAGGACAGTACTAGCACAGATACGCAGTATTTT. Encoded protein: CASSQDSTSTDTQYF.

J is TRBJ2-1 and V is TRBV5-1; TRBD2 matches at 9 bases. This CDR3 spans 15 amino acids. The V segment lost 7 bases and the J segment 10 bases; nucleotides outside the gene matches: 15. Germline V gene data show CDR1 as SGHRS and CDR2 as YFSETQ. The DNA for the CDR3 is TGCGCCAGCGGAGACAATAGCGGGGGTCACATCGAGCAGTTCTTC. Translation gives CASGDNSGGHIEQFF.

The V gene is TRBV7-3, the J gene TRBJ2-3; D might be TRBD2 (6 bases). The V gene lost 4 bases and the J gene lost 5 bases, with 16 bases spanning the gap. Germline V gives CDR1 SGHTA, CDR2 FQGTGA. The CDR3 consists of 15 residues. DNA of the CDR3: TGTGCCAGCAGCTACTCGGACTACTGGGGAGATACGCAGTATTTT. It yields the protein CASSYSDYWGDTQYF. Together with reference TRBV7-3 and TRBJ2-3, the CDR3 gives the full variable domain: GAGVSQTPSNKVTEKGKYVELRCDPISGHTALYWYRQSLGQGPEFLIYFQGTGAADDSGLPNDRFFAVRPEGSVSTLKIQRTERGDSAVYLCASSYSDYWGDTQYFGPGTRLTVL.

The chain carries TRBV28 and TRBJ2-7; D might be TRBD2 (6 bases). Germline assignment: CDR1 MDHEN and CDR2 SYDVKM. The CDR3 loop spans 15 amino acids. Trimming shortened V by 3 bases and J by 3 bases, and 15 bases separated the two germline ends. Here the CDR3 DNA reads TGTGCCAGCAGTTTGGGGGGATATACTAACTACGAGCAGTACTTC. It specifies CASSLGGYTNYEQYF.

The gene calls are TRBV4-3 and TRBJ1-2; tentative D call: TRBD1 (5 bases). V shed 0 bases and J shed 3 bases, with 8 bases lying between them. Germline V gene sequence: CDR1 LGHNA, CDR2 YSLEER. CDR3 size: 14 residues. CDR3 bases: TGCGCCAGCAGCCAAGATTGGGGGGACTATGGCTACACCTTC. Its protein product is CASSQDWGDYGYTF.

A word on this clone: Different DNA sequences within this sample yield the same CDR3. The chain recombines TRBV6-1 with TRBJ1-1, with 7 bases matching TRBD1. After removal of 3 bases from V and 5 bases from J, the junction contained 3 bases not matched to a gene. CDR1 is MNHNS and CDR2 is SASEGT in the germline V gene. CDR3 size: 13 residues. CDR3 sequence reads: CASSEARGTEAFF. As DNA, the CDR3 is TGTGCCAGCAGTGAGGCCAGGGGGACTGAAGCTTTCTTT.

The chain combines TRBV27 with TRBJ2-2; maybe TRBD2 (6 bases). The CDR3 spans 17 residues. The germline CDR1 and CDR2 sequences are MNHEY and SMNVEV (reference sequence). Trimming left V 3 bases short and J 6 bases short, with 20 bases between. CDR3 sequence: CASSFASDSLAPGELFF. The CDR3 DNA reads as TGTGCCAGCAGTTTCGCTAGCGACTCCCTTGCCCCCGGGGAGCTGTTTTTT.

V is TRBV9 and J is TRBJ2-1; 8 positions agree with TRBD2. CDR3 length: 16 residues. V gave up 0 bases and J gave up 7 bases; unmatched junction bases: 9. Germline CDR1 and CDR2: SGDLS and YYNGEE. The CDR3 spells CASSVGVGRVGNEQFF. The CDR3 DNA follows: TGTGCCAGCAGCGTAGGGGTCGGGAGGGTGGGGAATGAGCAGTTCTTC.

The chain has TRBV14 and TRBJ1-2; 10 bases agree with TRBD1. Germline CDR1 reads SGHDN; CDR2 reads FVKESK. The CDR3 covers 14 residues. V lost 4 bases, J lost 5 bases, and 4 bases stayed unmatched. CDR3 in DNA: TGTGCCAGCAGCCCCGGACAGGGGGTTTATGGCTACACCTTC. Its protein product is CASSPGQGVYGYTF. The full variable domain, its missing parts supplied by reference TRBV14 and TRBJ1-2, is EAGVTQFPSHSVIEKGQTVTLRCDPISGHDNLYWYRRVMGKEIKFLLHFVKESKQDESGMPNNRFLAERTGGTYSTLKVQPAELEDSGVYFCASSPGQGVYGYTFGSGTRLTVV.

This clone was detected a few times. The rearrangement joins TRBV11-2 to TRBJ1-1; D perhaps matches TRBD1 (6 bases). This CDR3 is 17 amino acids long. The V end was cut by 1 base, the J end by 0 bases, with 15 bases between. Germline CDR1 and CDR2: SGHAT and FQNNGV. Here the CDR3 DNA reads TGTGCCAGCAGCTTAGTACCGGACAGTTTGATGAACACTGAAGCTTTCTTT. It codes for CASSLVPDSLMNTEAFF.

Comments on this clone: A junction boundary mismatches the germline segment, possibly from a read error. Other DNA sequences in this specimen translate into the identical CDR3. The V call is TRBV19, the J call TRBJ2-5, with TRBD2 matching 11 bases. Germline CDR1 LNHDA, CDR2 SQIVND (reference sequence). This CDR3 is 14 amino acids long. The CDR3 DNA sequence: TGTGCTAGTAGCCGCTTAGCGGGAGGGCAGACCCAGTACTTC. It yields the protein CASSRLAGGQTQYF.

The chain combines TRBV21-1 with TRBJ1-2. TRBV21-1 counts as a pseudogene. The CDR3 length is 20 residues. CDR3 residues: CASSKAHAPQGGEGGYGYTF. The CDR3 nucleotides are TGTGCCAGCAGCAAAGCCCACGCCCCCCAGGGAGGGGAAGGGGGCTATGGCTACACCTTC.

This chain connects TRBV5-1 to TRBJ2-2; D not certain. Trimming pared 0 bases from V and 4 bases from J, leaving 7 bases between. The CDR3 sequence is 14 residues long. Germline loops: CDR1 SGHRS, CDR2 YFSETQ. The CDR3 loop reads CASSLDISTGELFF. The DNA of the CDR3 is TGCGCCAGCAGCTTGGATATTAGCACCGGGGAGCTGTTTTTT.

The V call is TRBV7-9, the J call TRBJ2-1, with D hard to call. The length of the CDR3 is 17 residues. V lost 0 bases, J lost 0 bases, and 12 bases lay in between. CDR1 is SEHNR and CDR2 is FQNEAQ in the germline V gene (reference sequence). The CDR3 reads CASSLARRQSSYNEQFF. In DNA, the CDR3 is TGTGCCAGCAGCTTAGCGAGGCGGCAGAGCTCCTACAATGAGCAGTTCTTC.

This clone was counted once. Here the CDR3 reads CASSYSIGTDTQYF. DNA for the CDR3: TGTGCCAGCAGTTACTCAATAGGCACAGATACGCAGTATTTT. The chain employs TRBV6-5 and TRBJ2-3, with no clear D. The CDR3 sequence is 14 residues long. V was cut by 0 bases and J by 1 base, with 5 bases left in between. Germline lookup yields CDR1 MNHEY and CDR2 SVGAGI.

This clone was observed once. The chain is built from TRBV15 and TRBJ2-5, with TRBD2 identical over 7 bases. The length of the CDR3 is 15 residues. The V gene end was trimmed by 1 base and the J gene end by 5 bases; junction bases not matched to a gene: 7. Germline V gene sequence: CDR1 LNHNV, CDR2 YYDKDF (reference sequence). CDR3 DNA: TGTGCCACCAGCAGAGGGGGCCTAGCGGAGGAGACCCAGTACTTC. It encodes CATSRGGLAEETQYF.

As regards this clone: Other DNA sequences in the sample encode the same CDR3. CDR3 residues: CASSLQGDNQPQHF. CDR3 bases: TGCGCCAGCAGTTTGCAGGGGGACAATCAGCCCCAGCATTTT. The V gene is TRBV5-1, the J gene TRBJ1-5; 7 bases are a match to TRBD1. With 5 bases clipped from V and 3 bases from J, the junction kept 5 bases outside the gene matches. The CDR3 has 14 residues. Per germline, CDR1 SGHRS and CDR2 YFSETQ.

V is TRBV30 and J is TRBJ1-1, with D hard to call. The CDR3 is 15 residues long. Between the trimmed V and J ends, which lost 2 bases and 4 bases, there was a span of 17 bases. The germline V gene encodes CDR1 GTSNPN and CDR2 SVGIG (reference sequence). The CDR3 reads CAWSPRGRLGTEAFF. The DNA of the CDR3 is TGTGCCTGGAGTCCCAGAGGAAGGTTGGGCACTGAAGCTTTCTTT.

CDR3 sequence reads: CASSAQTSGGTDTQYF. In DNA form, the CDR3 reads TGTGCCAGCAGCGCCCAGACTAGCGGGGGCACAGATACGCAGTATTTT. The chain joins TRBV9 to TRBJ2-3, with 11 bases aligning to TRBD2. This CDR3 region has 16 residues. J lost 1 base, V lost 3 bases, and 4 bases had no gene match. CDR1 and CDR2 from the germline V gene are SGDLS and YYNGEE.

V gene TRBV4-1 combines with J gene TRBJ2-2, with D possibly being TRBD1 (5 bases). Germline values: CDR1 MGHRA, CDR2 YSYEKL. This CDR3 region has 17 residues. Trimming took off 4 bases at V and 1 base at J, with 16 bases between the two ends. The CDR3 DNA is TGCGCCAGCAGCCCCCGGTTGGTACAGGAGAACACCGGGGAGCTGTTTTTT. It translates to CASSPRLVQENTGELFF.

This clone appeared a single time. The V gene is TRBV30, the J gene TRBJ2-7; perhaps TRBD2 as D (7 bases). The V end was cut by 3 bases, the J end by 0 bases, with 9 bases between. CDR1 and CDR2 (germline): GTSNPN, SVGIG (reference sequence). The CDR3 has 13 residues. The CDR3 nucleotides are TGTGCCTGGAGGCGGGGGCTCTCCTACGAGCAGTACTTC. This gives the protein CAWRRGLSYEQYF.

As DNA, the CDR3 is TGTGCCAGCAGTTTCTCCCCGGCTGGGCGGGGGGCCTACAATGAGCAGTTCTTC. This encodes CASSFSPAGRGAYNEQFF. This chain uses TRBV27 with TRBJ2-1, with 8 positions matching TRBD2. This CDR3 is 18 amino acids long. Germline assignment: CDR1 MNHEY and CDR2 SMNVEV (reference sequence). Trimming cost V 3 bases and J 2 bases; bases outside gene matches: 12.

This chain uses TRBV9 with TRBJ1-2, with D hard to call. The germline V gene encodes CDR1 SGDLS and CDR2 YYNGEE. The CDR3 runs to 15 residues. V was cut by 0 bases and J by 1 base, with 10 bases left in between. For the CDR3, the DNA is TGTGCCAGCAGCGTAGGAGGATCCAGTAACTATGGCTACACCTTC. Its translation: CASSVGGSSNYGYTF.

The rearrangement links TRBV7-2 to TRBJ1-6, with 8 bases fitting TRBD1. Germline assignment: CDR1 SGHTA and CDR2 FQGNSA. J was trimmed by 4 bases and V by 6 bases; bases with no gene match: 8. The CDR3 spans 16 residues. CDR3 sequence: CASSQNRGSYNSPLHF. The CDR3 coding sequence is TGTGCCAGCAGTCAGAACAGGGGGTCTTATAATTCACCCCTCCACTTT.

This clone has just one count. V and J are TRBV13 and TRBJ2-3; D possibly corresponds to TRBD1 (7 bases). Trimming took off 5 bases at V and 4 bases at J, with 22 bases between the two ends. From germline, CDR1 is PRHDT and CDR2 FYEKMQ (reference sequence). The CDR3 spans 17 residues. The CDR3 is CASSTRMAGGRSDTQYF. The CDR3, as DNA: TGTGCCAGCAGCACCAGAATGGCAGGGGGGCGATCAGATACGCAGTATTTT.

The rearrangement joins TRBV28 to TRBJ2-7; D might be TRBD2 (6 bases). Per the germline V gene, CDR1 is MDHEN and CDR2 is SYDVKM. Trimming stripped 3 bases from V and 5 bases from J, with 17 bases between. The CDR3 length is 15 residues. CDR3 protein: CASSFLGDSPNEQYF. Here the CDR3 DNA reads TGTGCCAGCAGTTTTCTCGGGGACTCCCCTAACGAGCAGTACTTC.